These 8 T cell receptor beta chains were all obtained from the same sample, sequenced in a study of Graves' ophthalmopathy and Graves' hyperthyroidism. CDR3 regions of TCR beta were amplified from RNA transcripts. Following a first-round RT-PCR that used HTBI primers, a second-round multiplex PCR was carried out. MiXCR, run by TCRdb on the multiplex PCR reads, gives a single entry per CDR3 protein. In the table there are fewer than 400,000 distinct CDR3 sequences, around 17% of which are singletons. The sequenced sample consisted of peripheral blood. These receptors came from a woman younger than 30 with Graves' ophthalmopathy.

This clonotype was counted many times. For the CDR3, the DNA is TGTGCCAGCAGCTTAGTACGGGGGGCGGAGACCCAGTACTTC. As protein: CASSLVRGAETQYF. The chain carries TRBV11-2 and TRBJ2-5, with D possibly TRBD2 on 7 matching bases. This CDR3 contains 14 residues. Trimming left V 1 base short and J 5 bases short, with 11 bases between. Germline CDR1 reads SGHAT; CDR2 reads FQNNGV.

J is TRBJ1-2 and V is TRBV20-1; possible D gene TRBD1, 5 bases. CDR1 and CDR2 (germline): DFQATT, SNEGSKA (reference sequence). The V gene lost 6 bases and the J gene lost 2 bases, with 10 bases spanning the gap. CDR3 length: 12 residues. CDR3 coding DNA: TGCAGTGCCCCCAGACAGAACTATGGCTACACCTTC. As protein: CSAPRQNYGYTF.

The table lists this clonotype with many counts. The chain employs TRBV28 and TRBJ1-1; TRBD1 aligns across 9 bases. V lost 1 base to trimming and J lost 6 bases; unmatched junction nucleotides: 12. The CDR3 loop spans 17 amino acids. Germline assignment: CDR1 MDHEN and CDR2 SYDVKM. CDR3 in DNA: TGTGCCAGCAGTTTATCTACTCCCGGGACAGGGTCACCTGAAGCTTTCTTT. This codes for CASSLSTPGTGSPEAFF.

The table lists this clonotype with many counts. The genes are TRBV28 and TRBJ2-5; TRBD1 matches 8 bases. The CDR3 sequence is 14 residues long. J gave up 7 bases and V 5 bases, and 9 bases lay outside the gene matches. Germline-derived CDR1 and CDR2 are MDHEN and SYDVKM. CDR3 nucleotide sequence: TGTGCCAGCAGTCTCCAGGGGGCGTCCGGGACCCAGTACTTC. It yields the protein CASSLQGASGTQYF.

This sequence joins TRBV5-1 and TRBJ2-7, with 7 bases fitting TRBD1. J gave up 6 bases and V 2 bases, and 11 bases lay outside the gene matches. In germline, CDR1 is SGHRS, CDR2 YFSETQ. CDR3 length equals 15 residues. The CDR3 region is CASSLHRQGGGEQYF. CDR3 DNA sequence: TGCGCCAGCAGCTTACACAGACAGGGCGGAGGCGAGCAGTACTTC.

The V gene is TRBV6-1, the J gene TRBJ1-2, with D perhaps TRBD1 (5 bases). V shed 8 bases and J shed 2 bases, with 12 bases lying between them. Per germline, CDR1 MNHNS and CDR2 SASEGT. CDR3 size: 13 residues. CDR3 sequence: CASHRGLNYGYTF. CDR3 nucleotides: TGTGCCAGCCATCGGGGACTGAACTATGGCTACACCTTC.

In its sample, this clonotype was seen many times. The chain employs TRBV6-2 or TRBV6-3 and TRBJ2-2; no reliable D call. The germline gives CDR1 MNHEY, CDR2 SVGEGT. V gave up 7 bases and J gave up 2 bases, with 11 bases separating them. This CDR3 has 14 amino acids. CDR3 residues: CASTSPLNTGELFF. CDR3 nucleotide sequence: TGTGCCAGCACCTCGCCTCTTAACACCGGGGAGCTGTTTTTT.

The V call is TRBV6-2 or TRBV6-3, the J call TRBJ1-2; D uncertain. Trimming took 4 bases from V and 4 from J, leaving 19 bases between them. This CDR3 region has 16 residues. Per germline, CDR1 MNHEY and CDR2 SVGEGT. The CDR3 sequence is CASSSAERLRRYGYTF. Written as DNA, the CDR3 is TGTGCCAGCAGTTCCGCCGAACGGCTACGACGCTATGGCTACACCTTC.